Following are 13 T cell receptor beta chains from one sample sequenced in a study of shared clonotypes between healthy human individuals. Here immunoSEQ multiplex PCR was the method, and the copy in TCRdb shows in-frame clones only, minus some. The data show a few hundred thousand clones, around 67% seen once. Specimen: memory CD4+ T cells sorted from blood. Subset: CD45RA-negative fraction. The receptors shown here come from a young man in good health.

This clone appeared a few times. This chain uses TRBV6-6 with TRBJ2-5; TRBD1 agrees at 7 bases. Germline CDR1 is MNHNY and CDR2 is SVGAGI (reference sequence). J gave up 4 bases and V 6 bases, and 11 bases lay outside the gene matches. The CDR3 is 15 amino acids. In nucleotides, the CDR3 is TGTGCCAGCAGACCCCCCACAGGGGTATTAGAGACCCAGTACTTC. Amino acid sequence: CASRPPTGVLETQYF.

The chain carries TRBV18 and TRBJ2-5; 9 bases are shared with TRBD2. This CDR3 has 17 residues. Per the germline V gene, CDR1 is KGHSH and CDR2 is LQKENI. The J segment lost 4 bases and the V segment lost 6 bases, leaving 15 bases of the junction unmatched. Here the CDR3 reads CASSQPRAQAGGETQYF. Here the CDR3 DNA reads TGTGCCAGCTCCCAACCCCGCGCTCAAGCGGGAGGAGAGACCCAGTACTTC.

CDR3 loop: CSARQDLGAFF. Written as DNA, the CDR3 is TGCAGTGCAAGACAGGACCTGGGGGCTTTCTTT. The rearrangement links TRBV20-1 to TRBJ1-1, with D maybe TRBD1 (6 bases). CDR3 length: 11 residues. The ends were cut back, 6 bases at V and 11 bases at J, with 16 bases in the middle. Germline CDR1 is DFQATT and CDR2 is SNEGSKA (reference sequence).

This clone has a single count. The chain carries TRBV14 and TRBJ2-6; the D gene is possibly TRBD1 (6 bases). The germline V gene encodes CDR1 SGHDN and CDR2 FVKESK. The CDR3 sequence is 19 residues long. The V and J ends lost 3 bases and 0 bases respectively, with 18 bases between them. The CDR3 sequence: CASSQVIRGWDSGANVLTF. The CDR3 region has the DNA TGTGCCAGCAGCCAGGTAATCAGGGGTTGGGACTCTGGGGCCAACGTCCTGACTTTC.

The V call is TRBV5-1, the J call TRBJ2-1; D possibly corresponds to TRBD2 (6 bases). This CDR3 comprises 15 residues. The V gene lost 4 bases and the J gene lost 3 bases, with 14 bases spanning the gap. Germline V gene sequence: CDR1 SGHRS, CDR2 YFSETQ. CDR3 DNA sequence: TGCGCCAGCAGCCAGCTTAGCGGAGACTACAATGAGCAGTTCTTC. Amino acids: CASSQLSGDYNEQFF.

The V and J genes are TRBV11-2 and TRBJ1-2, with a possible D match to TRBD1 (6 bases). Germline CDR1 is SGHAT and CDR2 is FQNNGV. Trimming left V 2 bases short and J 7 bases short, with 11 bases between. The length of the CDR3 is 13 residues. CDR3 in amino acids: CASSLQGTSGYTF. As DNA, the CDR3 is TGTGCCAGCAGCTTACAGGGGACGAGTGGCTACACCTTC.

CDR3 residues: CASGPDAGELFF. The CDR3 DNA reads as TGTGCCAGCGGCCCCGACGCCGGGGAGCTGTTTTTT. The chain couples TRBV9 to TRBJ2-2, with D unclear. Trimming took off 7 bases at V and 6 bases at J, with 10 bases between the two ends. The CDR3 spans 12 residues. Per the germline V gene, CDR1 is SGDLS and CDR2 is YYNGEE.

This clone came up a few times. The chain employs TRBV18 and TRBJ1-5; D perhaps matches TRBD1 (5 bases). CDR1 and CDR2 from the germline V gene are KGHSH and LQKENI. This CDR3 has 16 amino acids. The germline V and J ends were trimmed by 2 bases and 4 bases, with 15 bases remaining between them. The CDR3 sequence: CASSPLGRGGNQPQHF. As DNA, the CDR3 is TGTGCCAGCTCACCATTGGGTCGCGGGGGAAATCAGCCCCAGCATTTT.

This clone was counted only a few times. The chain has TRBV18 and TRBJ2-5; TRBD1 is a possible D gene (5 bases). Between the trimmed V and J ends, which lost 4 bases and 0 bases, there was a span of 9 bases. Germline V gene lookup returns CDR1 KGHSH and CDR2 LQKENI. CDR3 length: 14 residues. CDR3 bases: TGTGCCAGCTCACGGGGCGGCGACCAAGAGACCCAGTACTTC. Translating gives CASSRGGDQETQYF.

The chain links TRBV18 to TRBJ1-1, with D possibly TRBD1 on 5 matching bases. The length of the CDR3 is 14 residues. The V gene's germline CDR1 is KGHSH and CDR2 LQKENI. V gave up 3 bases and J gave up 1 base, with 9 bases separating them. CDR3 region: CASSPGRANTEAFF. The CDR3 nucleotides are TGTGCCAGCTCACCGGGCAGGGCGAACACTGAAGCTTTCTTT.

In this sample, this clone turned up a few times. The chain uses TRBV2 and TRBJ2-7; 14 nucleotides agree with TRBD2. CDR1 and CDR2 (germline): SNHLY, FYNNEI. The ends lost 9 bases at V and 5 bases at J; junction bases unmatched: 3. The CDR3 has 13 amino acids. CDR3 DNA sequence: TGTGCCAGTGGGACTAGCGGGAGCCACGAGCAGTACTTC. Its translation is CASGTSGSHEQYF.

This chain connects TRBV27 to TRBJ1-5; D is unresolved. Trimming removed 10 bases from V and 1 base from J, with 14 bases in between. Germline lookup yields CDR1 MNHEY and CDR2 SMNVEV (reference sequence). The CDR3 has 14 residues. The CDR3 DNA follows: TGTGCCACTAGGCTGGGCCAAAGCAATCAGCCCCAGCATTTT. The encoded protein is CATRLGQSNQPQHF.

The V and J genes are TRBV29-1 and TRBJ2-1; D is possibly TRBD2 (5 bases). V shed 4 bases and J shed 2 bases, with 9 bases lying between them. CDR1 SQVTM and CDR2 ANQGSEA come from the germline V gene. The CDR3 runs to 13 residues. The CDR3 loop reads CSVGERPYNEQFF. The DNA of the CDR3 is TGCAGCGTTGGGGAGAGGCCCTACAATGAGCAGTTCTTC.